This TCR beta chain was captured by sequencing in a study of blood T cell repertoires in COVID-19. There are 12 residues in the CDR3. V was clipped by 5 bases and J by 5 bases, with 9 bases between them. Germline CDR1 and CDR2: SGHAT and FQNNGV. Sequencing was performed with immunoSEQ multiplex PCR; in TCRdb, only in-frame clones are kept and a portion is missing. The data show 430,000 or so clones, roughly 90% seen once. This rearrangement joins TRBV11-2 to TRBJ1-1; perhaps TRBD1 as D (6 bases). This receptor was identified in a man aged 18 to 30 with COVID-19, enrolled during active disease. The sequenced material came from peripheral blood. CDR3 DNA: TGTGCCAGCAGCGAGGGGGGGACTGAAGCTTTCTTT. This encodes CASSEGGTEAFF.